This TCR beta chain was identified during a study of T cell clonality in common variable immunodeficiency. Study conclusions and caveats: Common variable immunodeficiency TCR beta sequences reportedly had fewer deletions and N-nucleotide insertions.

On this clone itself: The antigen remains undetermined. The CDR3 end lies 3 residues beyond the end of the read and is filled in from the germline J gene.

The assay was immunoSEQ multiplex PCR, and TCRdb's table has in-frame clones only and misses some. Sampling found about 7,300 clones, none seen once. CVID subjects were some 15 female and 25 to 35 male, aged about 8 to 65. CVID subjects were neither ill nor on immunomodulatory or immunosuppressive medication at sampling. Germline values: CDR1 MNHNS, CDR2 SASEGT. V gave up 3 bases and J gave up 6 bases, with 8 bases separating them. This CDR3 spans 12 amino acids. This sequence was found in a human donor with common variable immunodeficiency. The sequencing input was peripheral blood mononuclear cells. The chain joins TRBV6-1 to TRBJ2-5; a possible D gene is TRBD1 (6 bases). Incomplete CDR3 DNA: TGTGCCAGCAGTGATACAGGGAAGACC. This gives the protein CASSDTGKT. The complete CDR3 sequence is CASSDTGKTQYF.